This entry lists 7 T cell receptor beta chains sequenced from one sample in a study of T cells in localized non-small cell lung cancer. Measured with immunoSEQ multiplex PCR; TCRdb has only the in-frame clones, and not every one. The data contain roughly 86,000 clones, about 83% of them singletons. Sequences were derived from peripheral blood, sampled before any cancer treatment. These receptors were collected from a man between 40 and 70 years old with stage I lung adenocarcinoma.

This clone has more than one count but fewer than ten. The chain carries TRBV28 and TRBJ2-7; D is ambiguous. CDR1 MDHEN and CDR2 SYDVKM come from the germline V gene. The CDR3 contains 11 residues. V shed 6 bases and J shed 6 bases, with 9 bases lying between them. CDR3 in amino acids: CASRSLREQYF. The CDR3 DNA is TGTGCCAGCAGATCATTGCGCGAGCAGTACTTC.

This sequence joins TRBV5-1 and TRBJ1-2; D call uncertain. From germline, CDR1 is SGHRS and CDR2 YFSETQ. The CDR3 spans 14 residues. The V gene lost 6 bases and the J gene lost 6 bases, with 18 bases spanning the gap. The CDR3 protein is CASIPEDGPDGYTF. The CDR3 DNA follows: TGCGCCAGCATACCTGAAGACGGACCGGATGGCTACACCTTC.

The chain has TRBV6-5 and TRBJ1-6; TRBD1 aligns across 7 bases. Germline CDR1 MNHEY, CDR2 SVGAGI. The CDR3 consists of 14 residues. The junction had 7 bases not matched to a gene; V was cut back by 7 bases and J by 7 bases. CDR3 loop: CASTEGAENSPLHF. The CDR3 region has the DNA TGTGCCAGCACCGAGGGGGCAGAGAATTCACCCCTCCACTTT.

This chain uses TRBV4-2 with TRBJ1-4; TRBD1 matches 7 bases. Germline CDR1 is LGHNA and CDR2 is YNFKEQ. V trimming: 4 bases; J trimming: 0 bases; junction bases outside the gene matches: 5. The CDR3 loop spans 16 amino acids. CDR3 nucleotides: TGTGCCAGCAGCCCCTGGGACAGCGCAACTAATGAAAAACTGTTTTTT. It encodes CASSPWDSATNEKLFF.

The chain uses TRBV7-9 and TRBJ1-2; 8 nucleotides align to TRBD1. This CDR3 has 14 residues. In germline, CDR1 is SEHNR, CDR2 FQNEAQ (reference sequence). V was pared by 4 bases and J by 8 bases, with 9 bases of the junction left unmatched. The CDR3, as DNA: TGTGCCAGCAGCTCCTTACCGACAGGGGTCGGCTACACCTTC. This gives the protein CASSSLPTGVGYTF.

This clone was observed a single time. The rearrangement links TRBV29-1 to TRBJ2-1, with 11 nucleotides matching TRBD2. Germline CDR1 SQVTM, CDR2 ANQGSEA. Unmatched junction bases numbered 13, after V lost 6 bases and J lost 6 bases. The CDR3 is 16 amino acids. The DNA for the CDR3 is TGCAGCGTAACGCCTATAGCGGGAGGGCCGCGCAATGAGCAGTTCTTC. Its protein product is CSVTPIAGGPRNEQFF.

The CDR3 DNA reads TGTGCCAGCAGCTTAAGCCCGGGGGCCTACGAGCAGTACTTC. Residues: CASSLSPGAYEQYF. The chain employs TRBV7-3 and TRBJ2-7; D perhaps matches TRBD2 (6 bases). Trimming took off 1 base at V and 2 bases at J, with 9 bases between the two ends. The CDR3 consists of 14 residues. Germline V gene lookup returns CDR1 SGHTA and CDR2 FQGTGA.